This TCR beta chain was identified in a study of regulatory T cells in long-lasting Graves disease. Overall study results and limits: Persistent disease showed a preference for TRBV28, TRBJ1-2 and TRBJ2-5.

This clonotype was found a few times. Its antigen is unknown. V dropped 1 base and J dropped 2 bases, with 25 bases sitting between them. The germline gives CDR1 SGHTA, CDR2 FQGTGA. This CDR3 is 20 amino acids long. Investigators prepared the TCR beta libraries by applying iRepertoire HTBI primers and Arm-PCR of CDR3 regions. Each CDR3 protein gets one entry after TCRdb re-called the multiplex PCR reads with MiXCR. This table holds 600,000 to 650,000 distinct CDR3 sequences, about 16% found once. Time point: newly diagnosed GD, antithyroid drugs for less than 3 months. From PBMCs, RNA was extracted and then used to make the TCR library. Tubes containing EDTA received nine milliliters of drawn peripheral blood. The sample also formed part of further work on T cells in Graves' hyperthyroidism and ophthalmopathy.

The material sequenced was peripheral blood mononuclear cells (PBMCs), taken at new diagnosis, from a patient treated with antithyroid drugs. This sequence originates from a woman younger than 45 with Graves disease. V is TRBV7-3 and J is TRBJ2-3; possibly TRBD2 for D (6 bases). CDR3 nucleotides: TGTGCCAGCAGCTTAATTCCCATTAGCGGAAGTGGAGGGTACACAGATACGCAGTATTTT. This encodes CASSLIPISGSGGYTDTQYF.